The sequence of this T cell receptor beta chain was determined in a study of beta chain features in type 1 diabetes. General study results and limits: Type 1 diabetes patients had fewer VDJ junction insertions and more deletions.

This clone was picked up a small number of times. Antigen: not known. The whole isolated RNA underwent reverse transcription, so sequencing captured expressed TCRB transcripts. This table comes from immunoSEQ multiplex PCR, and its TCRdb copy is limited to in-frame clones, with some not included. The profile covers 350,000 or so clones, with about 18% appearing a single time and around 0.044% taken by the ten largest. V lost 4 bases to trimming and J lost 4 bases, with 9 bases between them. CDR1 is SGDLS, CDR2 YYNGEE, per germline. CDR3 size: 12 residues. The clonotype was recovered from a woman aged 18-35 years in good health. Sequenced material: naive CD4+ T cells from blood. The rearrangement links TRBV9 to TRBJ2-7; D may be TRBD1 (5 bases). The chain's CDR3 is CASSQTEYEQYF. Written as DNA, the CDR3 is TGTGCCAGCAGCCAGACAGAGTACGAGCAGTACTTC.